This note documents a single T cell receptor (beta chain) sequence. Its antigen is undetermined. The data stem from a study of long-term antiretroviral therapy in people with HIV. Study findings and constraints: The range of CDR3 lengths in HIV repertoires proved narrower than that found in controls. Clones with expansion before ART led the repertoire at all time points.

This was the immunoSEQ v3.0 assay at survey level. The sequencing target was about 35,000-50,000 T-cell genomes per sample. The table came from immunoSEQ multiplex PCR; TCRdb's copy has only in-frame clones and leaves some out. The table has around 25,000 clones, 81% seen once. The CDR3 is 15 amino acids. Trimming stripped 6 bases from V and 2 bases from J, with 16 bases between. Germline assignment: CDR1 LGHNT and CDR2 FRNRAP. One or more pre-ART and two or more post-ART PBMC samples were available from each donor. Sequenced material: unsorted PBMCs, taken 4.4 years after starting antiretroviral therapy. The chain links TRBV12-5 to TRBJ2-5, with D perhaps being TRBD1 or TRBD2 (5 bases each). The TCR sequence derives from a man aged 30 to 45 with HIV. The CDR3: CASGAIRDPQETQYF. The CDR3 region has the DNA TGTGCTAGTGGGGCAATCCGGGACCCACAAGAGACCCAGTACTTC.